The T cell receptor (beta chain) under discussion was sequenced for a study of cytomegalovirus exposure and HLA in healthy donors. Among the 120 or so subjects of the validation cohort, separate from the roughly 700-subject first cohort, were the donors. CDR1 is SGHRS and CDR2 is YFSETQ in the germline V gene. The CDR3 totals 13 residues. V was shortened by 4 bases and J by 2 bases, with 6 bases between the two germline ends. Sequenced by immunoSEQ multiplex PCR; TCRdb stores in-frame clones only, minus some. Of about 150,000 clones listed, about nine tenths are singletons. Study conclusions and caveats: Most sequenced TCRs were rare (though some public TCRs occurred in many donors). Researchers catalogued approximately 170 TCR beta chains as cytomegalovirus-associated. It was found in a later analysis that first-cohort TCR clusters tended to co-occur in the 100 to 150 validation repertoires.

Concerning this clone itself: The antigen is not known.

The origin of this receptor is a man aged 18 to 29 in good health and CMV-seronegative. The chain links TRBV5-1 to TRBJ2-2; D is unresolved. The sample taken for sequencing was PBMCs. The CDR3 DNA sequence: TGCGCCAGCAGCGTAGATAACACCGGGGAGCTGTTTTTT. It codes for CASSVDNTGELFF. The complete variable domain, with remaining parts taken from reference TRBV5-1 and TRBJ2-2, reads KAGVTQTPRYLIKTRGQQVTLSCSPISGHRSVSWYQQTPGQGLQFLFEYFSETQRNKGNFPGRFSGRQFSNSRSEMNVSTLELGDSALYLCASSVDNTGELFFGEGSRLTVL.